The clone carrying this T cell receptor beta chain has at least ten counts. To make TCR beta libraries, researchers used iRepertoire HTBI primers and Arm-PCR of CDR3 regions. Per the authors' pipeline: Samples revealed 62 TRBV and approximately 15 TRBJ segments. TCRdb re-called the multiplex PCR reads with MiXCR, one entry per CDR3 protein. Here the V and J calls rest on TCRdb's processing, not on the authors' analysis. Counted here are more than 300,000 distinct CDR3 sequences, about a sixth occurring once; the ten biggest clones make up around 21%. Germline V gene lookup returns CDR1 SNHLY and CDR2 FYNNEI. Deletions cut 7 bases from V and 3 bases from J, with 35 bases between. The CDR3 sequence is 21 residues long. The time point was: newly diagnosed GD, antithyroid drugs for less than 3 months. There was RNA extracted from PBMCs, and the TCR library was made from it. This sample is drawn from a study of regulatory T cells in long-lasting Graves disease.

This sample was also put to use in a study of T cells in Graves' hyperthyroidism and ophthalmopathy. This second report adds: Subjects aged 18 to 65 presented with newly diagnosed hyperthyroidism of less than 2 months' duration. In making diagnoses, clinical symptoms, serum thyroxine and TRAb, thyroid ultrasound and orbital computed tomography were all used. First-round RT-PCR targeting the TCR CDR3 was performed with the HTBI primer set.

This chain links TRBV2 with TRBJ2-3, with D possibly called TRBD1 or TRBD2 (6 bases each). The sequence was obtained from a woman aged 18-30 years with Graves disease. The sequenced sample was peripheral blood mononuclear cells (PBMCs), obtained at new diagnosis, from a patient treated with antithyroid drugs. CDR3 sequence: CASKGLGPRGEDVRGTDTQYF. The CDR3 DNA sequence: TGTGCCAGCAAAGGTTTAGGGCCAAGGGGGGAGGACGTTCGAGGGACAGATACGCAGTATTTT.